This T cell receptor beta chain emerged from a study of vaccination effects on CD4 cells after COVID-19. With regard to this clone: Its specificity is unknown.

Germline V gene data show CDR1 as SGHNT and CDR2 as YYREEE (reference sequence). The CDR3 is 13 amino acids. Germline trimming cut 4 bases from V and 8 bases from J; bases unmatched to any gene: 4. TCRdb's table, derived via immunoSEQ multiplex PCR, lists solely in-frame clones and lacks some. Of about 48,000 clones listed, around 70% are singletons. Prior to sequencing, the ViraFEST assay stimulated PBMC with viral peptide pools, which expanded the antigen-specific CD4+ T cells. Culture lasted 10 days before CD4+ T cell isolation. Vaccination of participants consisted of two doses of either the BNT162b2 or mRNA-1273 vaccine.

The clonotype comes from a human donor who received a COVID-19 vaccine. The specimen was CD4+ T cells from PBMCs cultured with HCoV-OC43 spike peptides, collected after COVID-19 vaccination. Sample subset: HCoV-OC43 spike overlapping peptide pool stimulation. The genes are TRBV5-4 and TRBJ2-4; 9 bases are a match to TRBD1. The CDR3 is CASSGTGLDIQYF. The CDR3 nucleotides read TGTGCCAGCAGCGGGACAGGGTTGGACATTCAGTACTTC.